Each of the 16 T cell receptor beta chains below was sequenced from the same sample in a study of shared clonotypes between healthy human individuals. Naivety among CD8 cells was defined by CD45RO negativity and positive CCR7 selection, thereby excluding terminally differentiated effector memory CD45RA+ cells. Using immunoSEQ multiplex PCR, the repertoire was profiled, and TCRdb retains in-frame clones only, with some absent. The profile shows about 2.1 million clones, around 95% of them singletons. Sequencing was done on a sample of naive CD8+ T cells from PBMCs. Every receptor here comes from a man younger than 35 in good health. Some clones in this sample may be carry-over from other donors' samples.

The gene calls are TRBV4-1 and TRBJ2-7; 8 bases align to TRBD1. V lost 3 bases to trimming and J lost 4 bases; unmatched junction nucleotides: 5. CDR1 and CDR2 (germline): MGHRA, YSYEKL. The CDR3 is made up of 14 amino acids. The CDR3 is CASSHDRGPYEQYF. The CDR3, as DNA: TGCGCCAGCAGCCACGACAGGGGTCCTTACGAGCAGTACTTC.

This sequence joins TRBV5-1 and TRBJ2-7; D tentatively reads TRBD1 or TRBD2 (5 bases each). This CDR3 has 15 residues. Germline CDR1 and CDR2: SGHRS and YFSETQ. Trimming stripped 4 bases from V and 3 bases from J, with 17 bases between. The CDR3, as DNA: TGCGCCAGCAGCGTAGAGGGGACGCCGGTCTACGAGCAGTACTTC. Residues: CASSVEGTPVYEQYF.

The chain combines TRBV6-5 with TRBJ2-1; D is uncertain. This CDR3 comprises 12 residues. The V gene's germline CDR1 is MNHEY and CDR2 SVGAGI. The germline V and J ends were trimmed by 6 bases and 9 bases, with 12 bases remaining between them. The CDR3 is CASRQTLGEQFF. The CDR3 region has the DNA TGTGCCAGCAGGCAGACTCTGGGTGAGCAGTTCTTC.

The chain links TRBV11-2 to TRBJ2-2; perhaps TRBD2 as D (5 bases). Trimming left V 5 bases short and J 8 bases short, with 12 bases between. Per germline, CDR1 SGHAT and CDR2 FQNNGV. CDR3 length: 13 amino acids. CDR3: CASSLGLAGELFF. The CDR3 nucleotides read TGTGCCAGCAGCCTAGGACTGGCGGGGGAGCTGTTTTTT.

The genes are TRBV27 and TRBJ2-7; 10 bases map to TRBD2. The CDR3 runs to 13 residues. The V gene end was trimmed by 8 bases and the J gene end by 5 bases; junction bases not matched to a gene: 6. From germline, CDR1 is MNHEY and CDR2 SMNVEV (reference sequence). This CDR3 reads CASAWLAGDEQYF. In DNA, the CDR3 is TGTGCCAGCGCCTGGCTAGCGGGAGACGAGCAGTACTTC.

This chain joins TRBV4-2 and TRBJ2-7; the match to TRBD2 covers 7 bases. In germline, CDR1 is LGHNA, CDR2 YNFKEQ. V shed 4 bases and J 0 bases; nucleotides not matched to a gene: 6. The CDR3 length is 15 residues. CDR3 protein: CASSPRLAASYEQYF. The CDR3 DNA follows: TGTGCCAGCAGCCCTCGGCTAGCGGCCTCCTACGAGCAGTACTTC.

The gene calls are TRBV27 and TRBJ2-7; no definite D call. This CDR3 comprises 13 residues. Germline-derived CDR1 and CDR2 are MNHEY and SMNVEV (reference sequence). Trimming removed 2 bases from V and 5 bases from J, with 10 bases in between. The CDR3 sequence: CASSLRGVHEQYF. The CDR3 DNA reads as TGTGCCAGCAGTTTACGAGGTGTCCACGAGCAGTACTTC.

The V gene is TRBV29-1, the J gene TRBJ1-2; tentatively, D is TRBD1 (6 bases). Looked up from germline, CDR1 is SQVTM and CDR2 is ANQGSEA. Trimming stripped 3 bases from V and 4 bases from J, with 18 bases between. The CDR3 loop spans 15 amino acids. CDR3 sequence reads: CSVDSGDTTPYGYTF. The CDR3 DNA sequence: TGCAGCGTTGATAGTGGGGACACAACACCCTATGGCTACACCTTC.

On this clone itself: Other DNA sequences in this sample translate to the same CDR3. This chain joins TRBV10-3 and TRBJ2-7; 8 bases are a match to TRBD2. CDR1 ENHRY and CDR2 SYGVKD come from the germline V gene. The trim removed 6 bases at V and 4 bases at J, leaving 5 bases unmatched. The CDR3 runs to 13 residues. This CDR3 reads CAIRGTSGYEQYF. CDR3 coding DNA: TGTGCCATCAGAGGGACTAGTGGGTACGAGCAGTACTTC.

The J gene is TRBJ2-2, the V gene TRBV7-9; D tentatively fits TRBD1 or TRBD2 (5 bases each). The CDR3 sequence is 13 residues long. Germline V lookup: CDR1 SEHNR, CDR2 FQNEAQ (reference sequence). V was trimmed by 5 bases and J by 7 bases, leaving 11 bases between them. The CDR3 protein is CASSHRDHGELFF. For the CDR3, the DNA is TGTGCCAGCAGCCACCGGGACCACGGGGAGCTGTTTTTT.

As concerns this clone: The sample carries other DNA sequences with the same CDR3. This sequence joins TRBV27 and TRBJ1-5, with D possibly being TRBD1 (5 bases). This CDR3 is 13 amino acids long. CDR1 MNHEY and CDR2 SMNVEV come from the germline V gene (reference sequence). The V and J ends lost 3 bases and 5 bases respectively, with 8 bases between them. This CDR3 is CASSFRGDQPQHF. CDR3 bases: TGTGCCAGCAGTTTTAGGGGTGATCAGCCCCAGCATTTT.

V usage is TRBV27 and J usage is TRBJ2-3; 8 nucleotides line up with TRBD2. The CDR3 is 15 amino acids. Trimming took 5 bases from V and 0 from J; bases not matched to a gene: 4. Per the germline V gene, CDR1 is MNHEY and CDR2 is SMNVEV (reference sequence). CDR3 DNA sequence: TGTGCCAGCAGTGGCCCTAGCGGGAGCACAGATACGCAGTATTTT. Protein: CASSGPSGSTDTQYF.

As concerns this clone: The same CDR3 is also encoded by other DNA sequences in this sample. The chain recombines TRBV7-9 with TRBJ1-1; D call uncertain. CDR1 is SEHNR, CDR2 FQNEAQ, per germline (reference sequence). Deletions cut 8 bases from V and 1 base from J, with 14 bases between. The CDR3 contains 14 residues. The CDR3 protein is CASSLGQRNTEAFF. The DNA of the CDR3 is TGTGCCAGCTCACTTGGGCAGAGGAACACTGAAGCTTTCTTT.

The chain employs TRBV4-3 and TRBJ2-1, with D possibly TRBD2 on 6 matching bases. V was clipped by 3 bases and J by 6 bases, with 15 bases between them. The germline V gene encodes CDR1 LGHNA and CDR2 YSLEER. The CDR3 has 15 amino acids. The CDR3 nucleotides read TGCGCCAGCAGCCAGGGATACTACGGGAGCAATGAGCAGTTCTTC. Translated, it gives CASSQGYYGSNEQFF.

The chain's CDR3 is CAWSVGTPGSYEQYF. DNA for the CDR3: TGTGCCTGGAGTGTAGGTACCCCTGGCTCCTACGAGCAGTACTTC. The J gene is TRBJ2-7, the V gene TRBV30, with D unclear. The CDR3 spans 15 residues. With 0 bases removed from V and 0 bases from J, the gap between germline ends came to 12 bases. The germline CDR1 and CDR2 sequences are GTSNPN and SVGIG (reference sequence).

The chain links TRBV10-3 to TRBJ1-2, with D possibly being TRBD1 (6 bases). Germline values: CDR1 ENHRY, CDR2 SYGVKD. Trimming took off 0 bases at V and 5 bases at J, with 19 bases between the two ends. There are 17 residues in the CDR3. This CDR3 is CAISESVGFLGAYGYTF. The CDR3, as DNA: TGTGCCATCAGTGAGTCAGTTGGATTTTTGGGGGCGTATGGCTACACCTTC.